The rows below give T cell receptor beta chains drawn from one sample of a study of identical twins. Each CDR3 protein is one row after TCRdb ran MiXCR on the 5' RACE reads. The top ten hold more than 5% of the sample, which has roughly 260,000 distinct CDR3 sequences, 6% to 8.5% seen once. The sample was also reused in another study, on yellow fever vaccine responses in identical twins.

Input material: CD8+ T cells sorted from blood. Receptor source: a woman aged 18-35 years in good health. Both conserved end residues are part of each CDR3. A D gene is named only where the DNA matches it firmly. Clone size appears in some rows only: once, few, many, or a class for an expanded clone.

clone_size d_call j_call v_call cdr3_nt cdr3_aa
few . TRBJ2-5 TRBV10-1 TGCGCCAGCAGTGATGACAGGCGACAAGAGACCCAGTACTTC CASSDDRRQETQYF
few . TRBJ1-1 TRBV28 TGTGCCAGCAGAATGGGGGCGAACACTGAAGCTTTCTTT CASRMGANTEAFF
. . TRBJ1-4 TRBV5-1 TGCGCCAGCAGCTGGAACCCCAGGCGGGGAGGGGAAAAACTGTTTTTT CASSWNPRRGGEKLFF
. TRBD2 TRBJ2-1 TRBV2 TGTGCCAGCAGTGAGCGACGTAGCGGGAGCCGTTACAATGAGCAGTTCTTC CASSERRSGSRYNEQFF
. . TRBJ1-2 TRBV6-2/TRBV6-3 TGTGCCAGCAGTTACTCGTCAACTAGGTCAGTAGCTAACTATGGCTACACCTTC CASSYSSTRSVANYGYTF
few TRBD2 TRBJ2-1 TRBV7-8 TGTGCCAGCAGCTTTACCCGCGGGAGCCTAAATGAGCAGTTCTTC CASSFTRGSLNEQFF
. TRBD1 TRBJ1-1 TRBV12-3/TRBV12-4 TGTGCCAGCACCGTACAGGGGGCGCGTACTGAAGCTTTCTTT CASTVQGARTEAFF
few . TRBJ2-1 TRBV7-9 TGTGCCGCGGTTGCCTACAATGAGCAGTTCTTC CAAVAYNEQFF
. TRBD2 TRBJ2-1 TRBV11-2 TGTGCCAGCAGCTTGAGTCTAGCGGATTACAATGAGCAGTTCTTC CASSLSLADYNEQFF
. . TRBJ2-5 TRBV9 TGTGCCAGCAGTCTTGGGGGGGGCTGGGAGACCCAGTACTTC CASSLGGGWETQYF
few . TRBJ2-3 TRBV20-1 TGCAGTGCTAGAGATTGGCAGCGCGGAGGGGATACGCAGTATTTT CSARDWQRGGDTQYF
many TRBD1 TRBJ1-5 TRBV20-1 TGCAGTGCTATACAGGGGATAGTGAATCAGCCCCAGCATTTT CSAIQGIVNQPQHF
few TRBD2 TRBJ2-5 TRBV18 TGTGCCAGCTCACCACCGTTCGGGACTAGCCAAGAGACCCAGTACTTC CASSPPFGTSQETQYF
few . TRBJ2-3 TRBV25-1 TGTGCCAGCAGTGAATACAACAGATTAACAGATACGCAGTATTTT CASSEYNRLTDTQYF
few TRBD2 TRBJ2-1 TRBV7-9 TGTGCCAGCAGCCCGTCGGGGGGGAGTGAGAATGAGCAGTTCTTC CASSPSGGSENEQFF
many . TRBJ1-5 TRBV4-2 TGTGCCAGCAGCCAAGAGGAGGGGAACAATCAGCCCCAGCATTTT CASSQEEGNNQPQHF
. . TRBJ2-5 TRBV16 TGTGCCAGCAGCCAATTGGAGACCCAGTACTTC CASSQLETQYF
many . TRBJ2-5 TRBV25-1 TGTGCCAGCAGTGAATTTGGAGGGACGACCGGGTACTTC CASSEFGGTTGYF
many . TRBJ1-2 TRBV29-1 TGCAGCGTTGAAGAGGAGGGATACTATGGCTACACCTTC CSVEEEGYYGYTF
. TRBD2 TRBJ2-2 TRBV18 TGTGCCAGCTCACCACCGGGAGCGGGAAGGTACACCGGGGAGCTGTTTTTT CASSPPGAGRYTGELFF
many . TRBJ2-1 TRBV2 TGTGCCAGCAGTGCCCAGGAAAATGAGCAGTTCTTC CASSAQENEQFF
few . TRBJ2-7 TRBV27 TGTGCCAGCAGTTTCGGGGGATCCGGCTCCTACGAGCAGTACTTC CASSFGGSGSYEQYF
many TRBD2 TRBJ2-1 TRBV12-3/TRBV12-4 TGTGCCAGCAGCCGGACTAGCGGCTACAATGAGCAGTTCTTC CASSRTSGYNEQFF
. TRBD1 TRBJ1-5 TRBV3-1 TGTGCCAGCAGCCAAGACGGGCAGGGGGTCCAGCCCCAGCATTTT CASSQDGQGVQPQHF
. . TRBJ2-3 TRBV10-1 TGCGCCAGCAGATCTCTCCGGACTGGCACAGATACGCAGTATTTT CASRSLRTGTDTQYF
. TRBD1 TRBJ1-1 TRBV7-8 TGTGCCAGCAGCTCCAACTCCGGGACAGCCAACACTGAAGCTTTCTTT CASSSNSGTANTEAFF
. TRBD2 TRBJ2-1 TRBV12-3/TRBV12-4 TGTGCCAGCAGCCCCAGCGGGGCGTCCTACAATGAGCAGTTCTTC CASSPSGASYNEQFF
. . TRBJ2-7 TRBV2 TGTGCCAGACCCGGGACGGAAAGCTACGAGCAGTACTTC CARPGTESYEQYF
few TRBD2 TRBJ2-2 TRBV9 TGTGCCAGTAGCGGGGCGAACACCGGGGAGCTGTTTTTT CASSGANTGELFF
few TRBD2 TRBJ2-1 TRBV5-1 TGCGCCAGCAGCAGAGGGACTAGCGGGAGTTCCTACAATGAGCAGTTCTTC CASSRGTSGSSYNEQFF
many . TRBJ1-1 TRBV12-3/TRBV12-4 TGTGCCAGCAGTTTCATGAACACTGAAGCTTTCTTT CASSFMNTEAFF
. . TRBJ1-1 TRBV9 TGTGCCAGCAGCGTAGGGGACGGTACTGAAGCTTTCTTT CASSVGDGTEAFF
many TRBD2 TRBJ2-3 TRBV7-9 TGTGCCAGCAGCTTAGTGACTAGCGGGATCACAGATACGCAGTATTTT CASSLVTSGITDTQYF
few TRBD2 TRBJ2-1 TRBV25-1 TGTGCCAGCAGTGGGGGGATGGGGGAGGGACTGGACTACAATGAGCAGTTCTTC CASSGGMGEGLDYNEQFF
. . TRBJ2-5 TRBV28 TGTGCCAGCGTCGGAGCGTACCAAGAGACCCAGTACTTC CASVGAYQETQYF
few TRBD2 TRBJ2-1 TRBV5-1 TGCGCCAGCAGCTCTCTTGAGGGTAGCGGGAGGGGGAATGAGCAGTTCTTC CASSSLEGSGRGNEQFF
few TRBD1 TRBJ2-4 TRBV12-3/TRBV12-4 TGTGCCAGCAGTTTCGGACAGGGGGGGAACATTCAGTACTTC CASSFGQGGNIQYF
many . TRBJ2-5 TRBV25-1 TGTGCCAGCAGTGAATATAAAGTTGTCCAGGACGGAAGAAATTGGGAGACCCAGTACTTC CASSEYKVVQDGRNWETQYF
few TRBD2 TRBJ2-2 TRBV2 TGTGCCAGCAGTGAATGGAGTTCCCGGCGGGAGGTCGCCGGGGAGCTGTTTTTT CASSEWSSRREVAGELFF
many . TRBJ2-1 TRBV29-1 TGCAGCGTTGAGGCTGAGCGCCACCCCTACAATGAGCAGTTCTTC CSVEAERHPYNEQFF
many TRBD2 TRBJ2-1 TRBV27 TGTGCCAGCAGGACTAGCGGGAGTACCAATGAGCAGTTCTTC CASRTSGSTNEQFF
few . TRBJ2-2 TRBV7-7 TGTGCCAGCGGAGGTGGGGGTACCGGGGAGCTGTTTTTT CASGGGGTGELFF
. . TRBJ2-6 TRBV12-3/TRBV12-4 TGTGCCAGCAGTTTGAGTGCCTCTGGGGCCAACGTCCTGACTTTC CASSLSASGANVLTF
. TRBD2 TRBJ2-3 TRBV7-7 TGTGCCAGCAGCTTAGCGTCCAGCGGGAGGGCCGGCACAGATACGCAGTATTTT CASSLASSGRAGTDTQYF
many . TRBJ2-5 TRBV10-2 TGCGCCAGCAGTGAAGGTACTGACGACTCGGAGACCCAGTACTTC CASSEGTDDSETQYF
few . TRBJ2-3 TRBV7-8 TGTGCCAGCAGCTTAGTTGGCGGCTTCACAGATACGCAGTATTTT CASSLVGGFTDTQYF
. . TRBJ2-1 TRBV27 TGTGCCAGCACCCCGAAGCAGGCTGGGTCCTACAATGAGCAGTTCTTC CASTPKQAGSYNEQFF
. TRBD2 TRBJ2-3 TRBV27 TGTGCCAGCAGTCCCTGGACTAGCGGGCCTAGCACAGATACGCAGTATTTT CASSPWTSGPSTDTQYF
few . TRBJ2-1 TRBV27 TGTGCCAGCAGTCCGATGGTTCGGCGGAGCACCTACAATGAGCAGTTCTTC CASSPMVRRSTYNEQFF
. . TRBJ2-1 TRBV20-1 TGCAGTGCTAGTGAACTAGGGAATCCCGGGAATGAGCAGTTCTTC CSASELGNPGNEQFF
many . TRBJ2-1 TRBV2 TGTGCCAGCAGTGAGGTCAGCTCCTACAATGAGCAGTTCTTC CASSEVSSYNEQFF
many TRBD1 TRBJ2-6 TRBV2 TGTGCCAGCAGCCGTAGCAGGGGGCATAACTCTGGGGCCAACGTCCTGACTTTC CASSRSRGHNSGANVLTF
many . TRBJ1-5 TRBV20-1 TGCAGTGCTAGAGCGCGAAATTCAGATAGCAATCAGCCCCAGCATTTT CSARARNSDSNQPQHF
. TRBD1 TRBJ2-2 TRBV11-2 TGTGCCAGCAGCTTGGGACAGGGCACCGGGGAGCTGTTTTTT CASSLGQGTGELFF